This entry lists 9 T cell receptor beta chains sequenced from one sample in a study of CD8 T cells in ankylosing spondylitis (dated by TCRdb to 2016 to 2017). Broader findings and caveats from the paper: Blood from ankylosing spondylitis patients appeared to be characterized by a TCR beta motif made up of seven or eight highly homologous amino acid variants.

The method behind the library was 5' RACE. Sequencing took place on an Illumina HiSeq 2500. The public reads were run again by TCRdb, first through fastp at Q25 and then through MiXCR, and only productive beta chains were kept. Identical CDR3 protein sequences are pooled into one entry, listed with their most common genes and DNA. The sample table records a few hundred thousand distinct CDR3 sequences; about 20% of these occur just once. In total, the top ten clones hold roughly 16% of the sample. Their recognized antigens are unknown. The sequencing input was blood, either unsorted or a sorted T cell fraction (not recorded which). These receptor sequences come from a male donor with ankylosing spondylitis.

The chain uses TRBV29-1 and TRBJ2-5; 16 bases align to TRBD2. The J segment lost 5 bases and the V segment lost 7 bases, leaving 7 bases of the junction unmatched. The CDR3 spans 15 residues. Germline lookup yields CDR1 SQVTM and CDR2 ANQGSEA. This CDR3 is CSAGTSGRAGETQYF. CDR3 bases: TGCAGCGCCGGGACTAGCGGGAGGGCCGGTGAGACCCAGTACTTC.

The genes are TRBV29-1 and TRBJ2-2; the D gene could be TRBD1 or TRBD2 (6 bases each). V lost 7 bases and J lost 5, with 23 bases in between. CDR1 and CDR2 (germline): SQVTM, ANQGSEA. This CDR3 has 16 residues. The CDR3 spells CSGRRGVGADTGELFF. The CDR3 nucleotides read TGCAGCGGCCGGAGGGGGGTCGGGGCCGATACCGGGGAGCTGTTTTTT.

This rearrangement joins TRBV7-3 to TRBJ2-1; 9 positions agree with TRBD2. The germline V gene encodes CDR1 SGHTA and CDR2 FQGTGA. With 4 bases clipped from V and 4 bases from J, the junction kept 5 bases outside the gene matches. This CDR3 has 15 amino acids. The CDR3 sequence: CASSSSLAGYNEQFF. In DNA form, the CDR3 reads TGTGCCAGCAGCTCCTCACTAGCGGGTTACAATGAGCAGTTCTTC.

This clonotype was recorded a few times. The chain combines TRBV28 with TRBJ2-7; D is undetermined. This CDR3 region has 13 residues. The germline V gene has CDR1 MDHEN and CDR2 SYDVKM. Between the trimmed V and J ends, which lost 10 bases and 0 bases, there was a span of 13 bases. The CDR3 region is CATQGSFSYEQYF. The CDR3 region has the DNA TGTGCCACCCAAGGGTCCTTCTCCTACGAGCAGTACTTC.

CDR3 nucleotide sequence: TGTGCCAGCAGTCTACATCTAGCGGGAGCCTACGAGCAGTACTTC. Protein sequence: CASSLHLAGAYEQYF. V gene TRBV28 combines with J gene TRBJ2-7; 10 positions match TRBD2. This CDR3 is built from 15 residues. Germline V gene sequence: CDR1 MDHEN, CDR2 SYDVKM. The ends lost 5 bases at V and 2 bases at J; junction bases unmatched: 6.

This clonotype was seen a handful of times. The chain has TRBV20-1 and TRBJ2-1, with 12 bases that match TRBD2. CDR3 size: 15 residues. The trim removed 4 bases at V and 5 bases at J, leaving 6 bases unmatched. CDR1 is DFQATT, CDR2 SNEGSKA, per germline (reference sequence). The CDR3 coding sequence is TGCAGTGCTATAGGGTCTAGCGGGAGGGACAATGAGCAGTTCTTC. This translates into CSAIGSSGRDNEQFF.

The gene calls are TRBV24-1 and TRBJ1-5; no clear D gene. CDR1 is KGHDR, CDR2 SFDVKD, per germline. The V gene lost 4 bases and the J gene lost 0 bases, with 9 bases spanning the gap. This CDR3 has 15 residues. In nucleotides, the CDR3 is TGTGCCACCAGTGACCCGACGGTTAGCAATCAGCCCCAGCATTTT. Its protein product is CATSDPTVSNQPQHF.

This clonotype has a handful of counts. This chain links TRBV19 with TRBJ2-3; D gene unclear. The V end lost 7 bases, the J end lost 2 bases, and 16 bases lay between the germline ends. The germline gives CDR1 LNHDA, CDR2 SQIVND (reference sequence). This CDR3 is 15 amino acids long. CDR3 protein: CASMSITTNTDTQYF. DNA of the CDR3: TGTGCCAGTATGAGTATTACCACGAACACAGATACGCAGTATTTT.

This clonotype is a singleton in its sample. The genes are TRBV7-2 and TRBJ2-3, with 10 bases lining up with TRBD2. CDR1 is SGHTA and CDR2 is FQGNSA in the germline V gene. The J segment lost 6 bases and the V segment lost 2 bases, leaving 8 bases of the junction unmatched. This CDR3 has 16 residues. The DNA for the CDR3 is TGTGCCAGCAGCTTATCCCCTAGCGGGAGTGCGGATACGCAGTATTTT. Its translation: CASSLSPSGSADTQYF.